This T cell receptor (beta chain) is drawn from a study of Ad26.COV2.S vaccination and SARS-CoV-2 variants. This table comes from immunoSEQ multiplex PCR, and its TCRdb copy is limited to in-frame clones, with some not included. The sample carries fewer than 900,000 clones, roughly 90% recorded once. Treatment in this sample: some 20 received Ad26.COV2.S at low or high dose, single or two shots; five or six received placebo; per-sample allocation not given. Sample collection was performed on day 63 after the first vaccine or placebo injection. Trimming shortened V by 2 bases and J by 4 bases, and 9 bases separated the two germline ends. The CDR3 runs to 13 residues. CDR1 and CDR2 (germline): SGHAT, FQNNGV. General study findings and limits: Spike-specific TCR breadth in vaccine recipients exceeded that seen in placebo recipients. Vaccine recipients and placebo recipients showed similar non-spike TCR breadth.

This clone was seen once. The target antigen is unknown. This TCR derives from a person aged 18-65 years who received the Ad26.COV2.S COVID-19 vaccine or a placebo. The material sequenced was peripheral blood, taken in a trial of Ad26.COV2.S vaccine versus placebo. The genes are TRBV11-2 and TRBJ2-7; D might be TRBD1 (6 bases). The CDR3: CASSLLGGYEQYF. CDR3 DNA: TGTGCCAGCAGCTTACTAGGGGGTTACGAGCAGTACTTC.